This T cell receptor (beta chain) originates from a study of blood T cell repertoires in COVID-19. For the study at large: COVID-19 samples from acute and convalescent phases originated in the United States, Italy and Spain. PBMCs, B-cell-depleted T cells, or T cells provided the cDNA or gDNA that made up the material.

CDR3 length: 14 amino acids. Looked up from germline, CDR1 is MNHEY and CDR2 is SVGAGI. The V segment lost 8 bases and the J segment 8 bases; nucleotides outside the gene matches: 12. Authors' analysis steps: Counts of nucleated cells, estimated from reference gene primer amplification, were obtained. Produced via immunoSEQ multiplex PCR; TCRdb's table is partial and in-frame only. V, J and clone size are those of that table, while D and trimming were read from the DNA. The sample shows some 150,000 clones, more than 75% of them seen only once. The sample was peripheral blood. The sequence came from a man between 65 and 79 years old with acute or convalescent COVID-19. The chain joins TRBV6-5 to TRBJ2-1, with TRBD2 matching over 7 bases. CDR3 protein: CASGREPVWYEQFF. The CDR3 coding sequence is TGTGCCAGCGGGCGGGAGCCGGTTTGGTATGAGCAGTTCTTC.